These 27 T cell receptor beta chains share one sample of origin, sequenced in a study of T cell clonality in common variable immunodeficiency. Generated by immunoSEQ multiplex PCR, the TCRdb table keeps only in-frame clones and is missing some. The data list over 50,000 clones, none observed once; less than 4% falls to the top ten. Sequencing was performed on peripheral blood mononuclear cells. Receptors originate from a person aged 18 to 75 in good health.

This clone was seen many times. The read ends 3 residues early relative to the CDR3; the germline J gene fills the gap. V and J are TRBV10-1 and TRBJ2-7; possible D gene TRBD1, 6 bases. Germline CDR1 WNHNN, CDR2 SYGVQD (reference sequence). The CDR3 has 14 amino acids. Trimming removed 8 bases from V and 4 bases from J, with 18 bases in between. The CDR3 region is CASPRRDIPYEQYF. The DNA read from the CDR3 is TGCGCCAGCCCACGCCGGGACATACCATACGAG.

On this clone itself: The read ends 3 residues early relative to the CDR3; the germline J gene fills the gap. The chain is built from TRBV20-1 and TRBJ1-2; the D is unclear. The CDR3 sequence is 15 residues long. CDR1 DFQATT and CDR2 SNEGSKA come from the germline V gene (reference sequence). The chain's CDR3 is CSAIGRLAVYNDYTF. Partial CDR3 DNA: TGCAGTGCCATCGGGAGACTAGCGGTATACAATGAC.

This clone has a count of ten or more. The CDR3 end lies 3 residues beyond the end of the read and is filled in from the germline J gene. The rearrangement joins TRBV30 to TRBJ1-5, with a weak D call TRBD1 (6 bases). The ends were cut back, 1 base at V and 8 bases at J, with 15 bases in the middle. This CDR3 has 14 residues. From germline, CDR1 is GTSNPN and CDR2 SVGIG (reference sequence). CDR3 in amino acids: CAWSGGRGTEPQHF. The CDR3 DNA, read in part, is TGTGCCTGGAGTGGCGGCAGGGGTACTGAGCCC. The whole variable domain, remainder taken from reference TRBV30 and TRBJ1-5, is SQTIHQWPATLVQPVGSPLSLECTVEGTSNPNLYWYRQAAGRGLQLLFYSVGIGQISSEVPQNLSASRPQDRQFILSSKKLLLSDSGFYLCAWSGGRGTEPQHFGDGTRLSIL.

On this clone: The CDR3 end is not reached by the read, which stops 3 residues before it; the germline J gene fills it in. The V and J genes are TRBV6-1 and TRBJ1-2; D remains unclear. This CDR3 region has 15 residues. CDR1 is MNHNS and CDR2 is SASEGT in the germline V gene. This chain's CDR3 is CASSDGLAGFYDYTF. Incomplete CDR3 DNA: TGTGCCAGCAGTGACGGTTTAGCGGGCTTCTACGAC.

This clone was observed many times. The read halts 3 residues ahead of the CDR3 end, with the missing end drawn from the germline J gene. The chain uses TRBV5-4 and TRBJ2-1, with D perhaps TRBD1 (6 bases). Germline V gene data show CDR1 as SGHNT and CDR2 as YYREEE (reference sequence). Trimming removed 3 bases from V and 0 bases from J, with 10 bases in between. The CDR3 totals 15 residues. CDR3 sequence reads: CASSSGTRSYNEQFF. CDR3 DNA, as far as it was read: TGTGCCAGCAGCTCCGGGACACGCTCCTACAATGAG.

This clone has a handful of counts. The CDR3 extends 3 residues past the end of the read, so its final part is completed from the germline J gene. V gene TRBV5-6 combines with J gene TRBJ1-2; weak D call: TRBD1 (6 bases). Germline V lookup: CDR1 SGHDT, CDR2 YYEEEE. The CDR3 loop spans 14 amino acids. The CDR3 protein is CASSLGGGGTSYTF. Incomplete CDR3 DNA: TGTGCCAGCAGCCTGGGGGGCGGAGGTACGAGC.

Remarks on this clone: The read ends 3 residues early relative to the CDR3; the germline J gene fills the gap. V gene TRBV19 combines with J gene TRBJ2-4; TRBD1 agrees at 7 bases. CDR3 length equals 15 residues. Germline-derived CDR1 and CDR2 are LNHDA and SQIVND (reference sequence). CDR3: CASSREYRGNYGQYF. The CDR3 bases that were read are TGTGCCAGTAGTAGGGAATACAGGGGTAACTATGGT.

This clone has ten or more counts. Read sequence stops 3 residues before the CDR3 end, and the germline J gene provides the missing end. The genes are TRBV20-1 and TRBJ2-3; TRBD2 matches 16 bases. Germline CDR1 reads DFQATT; CDR2 reads SNEGSKA (reference sequence). This CDR3 is built from 17 residues. Trimming took 7 bases from V and 4 from J; bases not matched to a gene: 11. The covered CDR3 bases are TGCAGTGGAATCCTGTCCGGGACTAGCGGGAGGGCAGATACG. Translated: CSGILSGTSGRADT. The complete CDR3 reads CSGILSGTSGRADTQYF.

There are many counts of this clone. The read comes to an end 3 residues before the CDR3 does, leaving the germline J gene to fill in the end. The J gene is TRBJ2-5, the V gene TRBV5-4; 9 bases are a match to TRBD1. V shed 4 bases and J 4 bases; nucleotides not matched to a gene: 8. Germline V CDR1 and CDR2: SGHNT, YYREEE (reference sequence). The CDR3 extends over 15 amino acids. CDR3: CASSGGQGGVETQYF. CDR3 bases read: TGTGCCAGCAGCGGGGGACAGGGTGGGGTAGAGACC.

At least ten counts were recorded for this clone. Read coverage stops 3 residues before the CDR3 terminus; the germline J gene supplies the remainder. The chain has TRBV7-9 and TRBJ2-1; 12 bases map to TRBD2. Trimming at V came to 5 bases and at J to 6 bases, leaving 5 bases not matched to a gene. The CDR3 has 15 amino acids. Germline values: CDR1 SEHNR, CDR2 FQNEAQ (reference sequence). The CDR3 sequence is CASSPRLAGANEQFF. The CDR3 DNA, read in part, is TGTGCCAGCAGCCCAAGACTAGCGGGAGCCAATGAG.

A remark on this clone: The DNA ends 3 residues before the CDR3 does, and the rest of the CDR3 is filled in from the germline J gene. The chain couples TRBV20-1 to TRBJ1-1; maybe TRBD1 (6 bases). This CDR3 contains 16 residues. Looked up from germline, CDR1 is DFQATT and CDR2 is SNEGSKA (reference sequence). Trimming cost V 1 base and J 5 bases, with 20 bases left between them. Partial CDR3 DNA: TGCAGTGCTAGAGGAGAAGGCAGGGGTGTTCGTACTGAA. Amino acid sequence: CSARGEGRGVRTE. The full CDR3 protein is CSARGEGRGVRTEAFF.

This clone occurred many times. The sequenced fragment ends 3 residues before the CDR3 boundary, so the rest is inferred from the germline J gene. The chain joins TRBV20-1 to TRBJ2-5, with TRBD2 matching 8 bases. This CDR3 spans 12 amino acids. From germline, CDR1 is DFQATT and CDR2 SNEGSKA (reference sequence). J gave up 4 bases and V 6 bases, and 4 bases lay outside the gene matches. The CDR3 bases that were read are TGCAGTGCCAGGACTAGCACAGAGACC. Translating gives CSARTSTET. The whole CDR3 protein is CSARTSTETQYF.

This clone was recorded a few times. The sequence runs out 3 residues before the end of the CDR3; the remainder is reconstructed from the germline J gene. The V and J genes are TRBV19 and TRBJ1-2; D is perhaps TRBD1 (6 bases). This CDR3 has 12 amino acids. Looked up from germline, CDR1 is LNHDA and CDR2 is SQIVND (reference sequence). The CDR3 here is CASSNTGFSYTF. The CDR3 bases that were read are TGTGCCAGTAGTAACACAGGGTTTAGC.

The CDR3 bases that were read are TGCGCCAGCCGCACGACTAGCGGGAGTGGAGATACG. Its translation is CASRTTSGSGDT. The full CDR3 protein is CASRTTSGSGDTQYF. The chain links TRBV10-2 to TRBJ2-3, with 12 bases identical to TRBD2. Sequencing ends 3 residues short of the CDR3 end; the germline J gene provides the rest. The V gene's germline CDR1 is WSHSY and CDR2 SAAADI. J was trimmed by 5 bases and V by 8 bases; bases with no gene match: 8. The CDR3 runs 15 residues.

This clone turned up a few times. Coverage ceases 3 residues before the CDR3 finishes, and the germline J gene fills in the end. The rearrangement joins TRBV19 to TRBJ1-5; tentatively, D is TRBD1 (5 bases). Deletions cut 4 bases from V and 2 bases from J, with 9 bases between. The CDR3 loop spans 14 amino acids. The germline V gene encodes CDR1 LNHDA and CDR2 SQIVND (reference sequence). CDR3 sequence reads: CASSNGGGNQPQHF. The part of the CDR3 DNA that was read is TGTGCCAGTAGTAACGGGGGAGGCAATCAGCCC. The variable domain in full, completed from reference TRBV19 and TRBJ1-5, reads DGGITQSPKYLFRKEGQNVTLSCEQNLNHDAMYWYRQDPGQGLRLIYYSQIVNDFQKGDIAEGYSVSREKKESFPLTVTSAQKNPTAFYLCASSNGGGNQPQHFGDGTRLSIL.

This clone came up many times. The sequenced part of the CDR3 DNA is TGCAGTGCTAGAGAACCGGGACTAGCGGGTCCCAATGAG. Its translation: CSAREPGLAGPNE. The whole CDR3 region reads CSAREPGLAGPNEQFF. This chain joins TRBV20-1 and TRBJ2-1, with 12 bases fitting TRBD2. The read comes to an end 3 residues before the CDR3 does, leaving the germline J gene to fill in the end. Trimming removed 0 bases from V and 6 bases from J; junction bases left unmatched: 6. The CDR3 sequence is 16 residues long. From germline, CDR1 is DFQATT and CDR2 SNEGSKA (reference sequence).

The table lists this clone with many counts. Read sequence stops 3 residues before the CDR3 end, and the germline J gene provides the missing end. The V gene is TRBV24-1, the J gene TRBJ1-1; unclear D gene. This CDR3 spans 15 amino acids. The germline CDR1 and CDR2 sequences are KGHDR and SFDVKD. Deletions cut 9 bases from V and 3 bases from J, with 19 bases between. The sequenced part of the CDR3 DNA is TGTGCCACCGAAACTTACCGGGTGAGCGACACTGAA. Translation: CATETYRVSDTE. The whole CDR3 protein reads CATETYRVSDTEAFF.

About this clone itself: The read falls 3 residues short of the CDR3 end, and the missing part is taken from the germline J gene. This chain uses TRBV29-1 with TRBJ1-5; D ambiguous. The V end lost 4 bases, the J end lost 4 bases, and 11 bases lay between the germline ends. This CDR3 contains 13 residues. CDR1 and CDR2 from the germline V gene are SQVTM and ANQGSEA. CDR3: CSVGTSDNQPQHF. The sequenced CDR3 bases are TGCAGCGTTGGTACAAGCGATAATCAGCCC.

The table lists this clone with many counts. The sequenced fragment ends 3 residues before the CDR3 boundary, so the rest is inferred from the germline J gene. The gene calls are TRBV20-1 and TRBJ2-3, with TRBD2 matching 7 bases. The germline gives CDR1 DFQATT, CDR2 SNEGSKA (reference sequence). This CDR3 contains 15 residues. CDR3 residues: CSARDPASGGRAQYF. The CDR3 bases that were read are TGCAGTGCTAGAGACCCCGCCTCCGGCGGGAGAGCG.

This clone was counted ten times or more. The read comes to an end 3 residues before the CDR3 does, leaving the germline J gene to fill in the end. This chain links TRBV7-2 with TRBJ2-7; D unclear. The germline V gene has CDR1 SGHTA and CDR2 FQGNSA. CDR3 length: 13 residues. V was trimmed by 2 bases and J by 4 bases, leaving 9 bases between them. The covered CDR3 bases are TGTGCCAGCAGCTTACTCACAAATTACGAG. Its protein product is CASSLLTNYE. The whole CDR3 protein is CASSLLTNYEQYF.

This clone was counted many times. An end of the junction differs from the germline gene, which may be a read error. From the germline J gene comes the end of the CDR3, since the read stops 3 residues before it. This rearrangement joins TRBV7-9 to TRBJ2-1; D may be TRBD2 (5 bases). CDR1 and CDR2 from the germline V gene are SEHNR and FQNEAQ (reference sequence). The CDR3 consists of 12 residues. The CDR3 loop is CASSLADNEQFF. CDR3 DNA, as far as it was read: TGTGCCAGCAGCCTAGCCGACAATGAG. Variable domain in full (rest from reference TRBV7-9 and TRBJ2-1): DTGVSQNPRHKITKRGQNVTFRCDPISEHNRLYWYRQTLGQGPEFLTYFQNEAQLEKSRLLSDRFSAERPKGSFSTLEIQRTEQGDSAMYLCASSLADNEQFFGPGTRLTVL.

This clone was seen at least ten times. The observed sequence ends 3 residues before the CDR3 terminus, with the missing tail filled in from the germline J gene. V usage is TRBV12-3 or TRBV12-4 and J usage is TRBJ2-3; D is undetermined. The CDR3 spans 15 residues. V lost 3 bases, J lost 0 bases, and 10 bases lay in between. The CDR3 loop is CASSFQFPSTDTQYF. The sequenced part of the CDR3 DNA is TGTGCCAGCAGTTTCCAGTTCCCTAGCACAGATACG.

About this clone itself: The read ends 3 residues early relative to the CDR3; the germline J gene fills the gap. This chain connects TRBV11-2 to TRBJ2-7; TRBD2 matches at 14 bases. The V and J ends lost 5 bases and 3 bases, in that order; junction bases with no gene match: 3. The germline V gene has CDR1 SGHAT and CDR2 FQNNGV. There are 15 residues in the CDR3. CDR3 DNA (partial): TGTGCCAGCAGCAAGGGACTAGCGGGAGTCTACGAG. Amino acids: CASSKGLAGVYE. From start to end, the CDR3 is CASSKGLAGVYEQYF.

This clone was picked up a small number of times. The sequenced fragment ends 3 residues before the CDR3 boundary, so the rest is inferred from the germline J gene. The chain employs TRBV7-9 and TRBJ1-3, with 7 bases identical to TRBD1. CDR1 is SEHNR, CDR2 FQNEAQ, per germline (reference sequence). V was pared by 5 bases and J by 3 bases, with 7 bases of the junction left unmatched. The CDR3 is made up of 15 amino acids. The CDR3: CASSLGTAIGNTIYF. The sequenced CDR3 bases are TGTGCCAGCAGCCTGGGGACAGCTATTGGAAACACC. Together with reference TRBV7-9 and TRBJ1-3, the CDR3 gives the full variable domain: DTGVSQNPRHKITKRGQNVTFRCDPISEHNRLYWYRQTLGQGPEFLTYFQNEAQLEKSRLLSDRFSAERPKGSFSTLEIQRTEQGDSAMYLCASSLGTAIGNTIYFGEGSWLTVV.

Many counts were recorded for this clone. The sequenced fragment ends 3 residues before the CDR3 boundary, so the rest is inferred from the germline J gene. J is TRBJ2-1 and V is TRBV18; no reliable D call. Germline V gives CDR1 KGHSH, CDR2 LQKENI. The V end lost 4 bases, the J end lost 9 bases, and 13 bases lay between the germline ends. CDR3 size: 13 residues. CDR3 sequence: CASSLSLAAEQFF. The CDR3 bases that were read are TGTGCCAGCTCACTCTCTTTGGCTGCTGAG.

This clone was observed at least ten times. The missing CDR3 end, 3 residues past where the read stops, is filled in from the germline J gene. This chain links TRBV20-1 with TRBJ2-3; TRBD2 matches at 9 bases. CDR1 is DFQATT and CDR2 is SNEGSKA in the germline V gene (reference sequence). This CDR3 contains 13 residues. Trimming at V came to 4 bases and at J to 4 bases, leaving 3 bases not matched to a gene. The CDR3: CSANKREADTQYF. The CDR3 bases that were read are TGCAGTGCTAATAAGCGGGAGGCAGATACG.

As for this clone: The read falls 3 residues short of the CDR3 end, and the missing part is taken from the germline J gene. This rearrangement joins TRBV14 to TRBJ2-7; tentative D call: TRBD2 (6 bases). The V end was cut by 4 bases, the J end by 3 bases, with 13 bases between. CDR3 length: 14 residues. Per germline, CDR1 SGHDN and CDR2 FVKESK. CDR3: CASSRTQRVYEQYF. The CDR3 bases that were read are TGTGCCAGCAGCCGTACCCAGCGGGTCTACGAG.